One sample yielded the 27 T cell receptor beta chains listed below, sequenced in a study of cytomegalovirus exposure and HLA in healthy donors. Researchers ran the PCR with 60 Vbeta and 13 Jbeta primers. Produced via immunoSEQ multiplex PCR; TCRdb's table is partial and in-frame only. The sample spans about 64,000 clones; the ten largest clones claim 3.6%. Sequencing used PBMCs. These receptors came from a woman aged 18 to 35 in good health and CMV-seronegative.

The rearrangement uses TRBV27 and TRBJ2-3; TRBD2 matches at 11 bases. The trim removed 6 bases at V and 6 bases at J, leaving 2 bases unmatched. The CDR3 length is 13 residues. Germline V CDR1 and CDR2: MNHEY, SMNVEV (reference sequence). The CDR3 sequence: CASRLAGADTQYF. The CDR3 DNA follows: TGTGCCAGCAGACTAGCGGGAGCCGATACGCAGTATTTT.

V is TRBV6-1 and J is TRBJ2-5, with 10 bases fitting TRBD2. The CDR3 sequence is 13 residues long. Trimming cost V 6 bases and J 3 bases; bases outside gene matches: 1. Germline lookup yields CDR1 MNHNS and CDR2 SASEGT. The CDR3: CASRAGGEETQYF. The CDR3 DNA follows: TGTGCCAGCAGAGCGGGGGGGGAAGAGACCCAGTACTTC.

V and J are TRBV7-8 and TRBJ1-3, with D maybe TRBD1 (6 bases). Trimming took 5 bases from V and 4 from J, leaving 15 bases between them. The CDR3 runs 15 residues. The germline V gene has CDR1 SGHVS and CDR2 FQNEAQ. The CDR3 sequence: CASSPQQGSGNTIYF. The CDR3 nucleotides are TGTGCCAGCAGCCCGCAACAGGGCTCCGGAAACACCATATATTTT.

The chain recombines TRBV7-2 with TRBJ2-7, with D maybe TRBD2 (7 bases). Trimming took 3 bases from V and 5 from J, leaving 17 bases between them. CDR1 and CDR2 from the germline V gene are SGHTA and FQGNSA. This CDR3 has 15 amino acids. CDR3 DNA: TGTGCCAGCAGCTTTAGGTGGGGGGGCGGCCACGAGCAGTACTTC. Encoded protein: CASSFRWGGGHEQYF.

The gene calls are TRBV7-9 and TRBJ1-1; 7 bases line up with TRBD1. The CDR3 length is 15 residues. The V gene's germline CDR1 is SEHNR and CDR2 FQNEAQ (reference sequence). J was trimmed by 5 bases and V by 1 base; bases with no gene match: 7. CDR3 protein: CASSLGQGGRTEAFF. Written as DNA, the CDR3 is TGTGCCAGCAGCTTAGGCCAGGGGGGAAGAACTGAAGCTTTCTTT.

The rearrangement links TRBV5-6 to TRBJ2-1; 13 nucleotides agree with TRBD2. The CDR3 is 15 residues long. The junction had 3 bases not matched to a gene; V was cut back by 0 bases and J by 9 bases. Germline V CDR1 and CDR2: SGHDT, YYEEEE. The CDR3, as DNA: TGTGCCAGCAGCTTGGAACTAGCGGGGGGGGTTGAGCAGTTCTTC. Protein sequence: CASSLELAGGVEQFF.

The chain uses TRBV5-1 and TRBJ1-1; possible D gene TRBD1, 5 bases. CDR1 and CDR2 (germline): SGHRS, YFSETQ. Trimming stripped 3 bases from V and 4 bases from J, with 16 bases between. The CDR3 is 15 amino acids. CDR3 protein: CASSWVGRDGTEAFF. Here the CDR3 DNA reads TGCGCCAGCAGCTGGGTGGGGCGGGATGGCACTGAAGCTTTCTTT.

The CDR3 DNA reads TGTGCCAGCGGTTCTGGGCGGGGTGGTTACGAGCAGTACTTC. Encoded protein: CASGSGRGGYEQYF. This sequence joins TRBV7-9 and TRBJ2-7; weak D call: TRBD2 (6 bases). V lost 8 bases to trimming and J lost 4 bases, with 18 bases between them. CDR1 is SEHNR and CDR2 is FQNEAQ in the germline V gene (reference sequence). This CDR3 has 14 amino acids.

The genes are TRBV19 and TRBJ2-7; TRBD1 is a possible D gene (5 bases). CDR1 and CDR2 from the germline V gene are LNHDA and SQIVND (reference sequence). The CDR3 has 15 residues. The V end lost 5 bases, the J end lost 3 bases, and 17 bases lay between the germline ends. The CDR3 loop is CASSPSATANYEQYF. DNA of the CDR3: TGTGCCAGTAGTCCCTCGGCGACAGCGAACTACGAGCAGTACTTC.

The chain combines TRBV7-3 with TRBJ2-1; D is perhaps TRBD1 (5 bases). The CDR3 length is 16 residues. Germline-derived CDR1 and CDR2 are SGHTA and FQGTGA. V was shortened by 4 bases and J by 7 bases, with 20 bases between the two germline ends. The CDR3 here is CASSSPDSFTLNEQFF. The CDR3 DNA sequence: TGTGCCAGCAGCTCCCCAGACAGTTTTACGCTTAATGAGCAGTTCTTC.

The chain employs TRBV15 and TRBJ1-5; D unclear. Trimming removed 5 bases at V and 1 base at J, with 9 bases between. The CDR3 consists of 14 residues. Germline V gene lookup returns CDR1 LNHNV and CDR2 YYDKDF (reference sequence). CDR3 amino acids: CATSRESSNQPQHF. CDR3 bases: TGTGCCACCAGCCGGGAAAGCAGCAATCAGCCCCAGCATTTT.

The rearrangement links TRBV10-3 to TRBJ1-1, with D tentatively TRBD1 (5 bases). From germline, CDR1 is ENHRY and CDR2 SYGVKD. V lost 2 bases, J lost 3 bases, and 10 bases lay in between. The CDR3 covers 14 residues. The CDR3 nucleotides are TGTGCCATCAGTGAGGGTCAGGGCCACACTGAAGCTTTCTTT. Its translation: CAISEGQGHTEAFF.

The chain is built from TRBV18 and TRBJ2-1; D might be TRBD2 (6 bases). Germline V lookup: CDR1 KGHSH, CDR2 LQKENI. V was shortened by 3 bases and J by 6 bases, with 18 bases between the two germline ends. The CDR3 is 16 residues long. The CDR3 DNA reads TGTGCCAGCTCACCTTGGAGGGGTTGGCTAGCCAATGAGCAGTTCTTC. This translates into CASSPWRGWLANEQFF.

The chain recombines TRBV10-3 with TRBJ1-3; D not certain. The CDR3 consists of 16 residues. Deletions cut 0 bases from V and 2 bases from J, with 11 bases between. Per germline, CDR1 ENHRY and CDR2 SYGVKD. The CDR3, as DNA: TGTGCCATCAGTGAGTCTCTAGTGTTTACTGGAAACACCATATATTTT. Translation: CAISESLVFTGNTIYF.

The chain joins TRBV18 to TRBJ1-3; D unclear. The CDR3 is made up of 13 amino acids. Germline CDR1 is KGHSH and CDR2 is LQKENI. V shed 3 bases and J shed 1 base, with 4 bases lying between them. The CDR3 loop reads CASSPRSGNTIYF. DNA for the CDR3: TGTGCCAGCTCACCGAGATCTGGAAACACCATATATTTT.

The gene calls are TRBV6-5 and TRBJ1-1; TRBD1 might be the D (6 bases). CDR1 and CDR2 (germline): MNHEY, SVGAGI. Trimming took off 4 bases at V and 11 bases at J, with 17 bases between the two ends. The CDR3 extends over 13 amino acids. CDR3 protein: CASSSNRVEKAFF. The CDR3 DNA sequence: TGTGCCAGCAGTTCAAACAGGGTTGAAAAGGCTTTCTTT.

The chain employs TRBV27 and TRBJ1-2; D ambiguous. The V gene's germline CDR1 is MNHEY and CDR2 SMNVEV (reference sequence). CDR3 length: 12 residues. V was clipped by 6 bases and J by 2 bases, with 7 bases between them. Written as DNA, the CDR3 is TGTGCCAGCAGGCGGTTGAACTATGGCTACACCTTC. Residues: CASRRLNYGYTF.

The gene calls are TRBV6-4 and TRBJ2-3, with D possibly TRBD2 on 6 matching bases. The germline gives CDR1 MRHNA, CDR2 SNTAGT. Trimming cost V 3 bases and J 8 bases, with 12 bases left between them. The CDR3 length is 13 residues. The CDR3 DNA reads as TGTGCCAGCAGTGAAGCACCCGGGAGTACGCAGTATTTT. Translating it yields CASSEAPGSTQYF.

The V gene is TRBV5-1, the J gene TRBJ2-7; tentatively, D is TRBD2 (6 bases). The CDR3 runs 16 residues. Trimming took off 3 bases at V and 3 bases at J, with 19 bases between the two ends. Germline V lookup: CDR1 SGHRS, CDR2 YFSETQ. The CDR3 protein is CASSWGVGRGNYEQYF. CDR3 coding DNA: TGCGCCAGCAGCTGGGGGGTCGGTCGCGGGAACTACGAGCAGTACTTC.

The chain links TRBV11-1 to TRBJ2-7, with a tentative D call TRBD2 (5 bases). V was pared by 5 bases and J by 5 bases, with 16 bases between. Germline V gene data show CDR1 as SGHAT and CDR2 as FQDESV (reference sequence). The CDR3 loop spans 14 amino acids. Here the CDR3 reads CASSNTEGPNEQYF. CDR3 nucleotide sequence: TGTGCCAGCAGCAACACAGAGGGTCCCAACGAGCAGTACTTC.

The gene calls are TRBV27 and TRBJ2-7; 9 bases align to TRBD2. V lost 7 bases to trimming and J lost 4 bases; unmatched junction nucleotides: 8. CDR3 length: 14 residues. CDR1 is MNHEY, CDR2 SMNVEV, per germline (reference sequence). CDR3 in amino acids: CASTNSGGLYEQYF. The CDR3 DNA reads TGTGCCAGCACTAATAGCGGGGGACTTTACGAGCAGTACTTC.

J is TRBJ1-2 and V is TRBV5-1; 8 bases agree with TRBD1. CDR3 length: 16 residues. Trimming cost V 4 bases and J 6 bases; bases outside gene matches: 14. CDR1 is SGHRS and CDR2 is YFSETQ in the germline V gene. CDR3 protein: CASSDASWTGKDGYTF. The DNA of the CDR3 is TGCGCCAGCAGCGACGCATCGTGGACAGGGAAGGATGGCTACACCTTC.

The genes are TRBV6-1 and TRBJ1-2; TRBD1 matches 7 bases. The V gene end was trimmed by 7 bases and the J gene end by 4 bases; junction bases not matched to a gene: 12. This CDR3 comprises 15 residues. Germline CDR1 and CDR2: MNHNS and SASEGT. The CDR3 DNA sequence: TGTGCCAGCATGGAGGGGGCCAACCAAGTCTATGGCTACACCTTC. This translates into CASMEGANQVYGYTF.

The rearrangement joins TRBV7-9 to TRBJ2-5; the match to TRBD2 covers 8 bases. Germline values: CDR1 SEHNR, CDR2 FQNEAQ (reference sequence). Unmatched junction bases numbered 10, after V lost 4 bases and J lost 3 bases. This CDR3 contains 16 residues. For the CDR3, the DNA is TGTGCCAGCAGCTCCCGGGGGGGGAGTGGGGAAGAGACCCAGTACTTC. Encoded protein: CASSSRGGSGEETQYF.

The chain carries TRBV6-5 and TRBJ1-2; D remains unclear. The V gene lost 3 bases and the J gene lost 3 bases, with 11 bases spanning the gap. Germline V gene sequence: CDR1 MNHEY, CDR2 SVGAGI. The CDR3 loop spans 14 amino acids. CDR3 sequence reads: CASSYEGSHYGYTF. The CDR3 DNA follows: TGTGCCAGCAGTTATGAGGGTAGCCACTATGGCTACACCTTC.

The V call is TRBV4-1, the J call TRBJ1-2, with a possible D match to TRBD1 (6 bases). CDR1 and CDR2 from the germline V gene are MGHRA and YSYEKL. The CDR3 is 17 residues long. Trimming took 2 bases from V and 0 from J, leaving 16 bases between them. The CDR3, as DNA: TGCGCCAGCAGCCAAAGGGTTGTAGGACAGTCTAACTATGGCTACACCTTC. This gives the protein CASSQRVVGQSNYGYTF.

In DNA form, the CDR3 reads TGCAGCGCGATCCATTCCGGAACAGCCTACGAGCAGTACTTC. Its protein product is CSAIHSGTAYEQYF. V is TRBV29-1 and J is TRBJ2-7; D is unresolved. Germline V lookup: CDR1 SQVTM, CDR2 ANQGSEA. This CDR3 is built from 14 residues. The V end lost 7 bases, the J end lost 2 bases, and 18 bases lay between the germline ends.